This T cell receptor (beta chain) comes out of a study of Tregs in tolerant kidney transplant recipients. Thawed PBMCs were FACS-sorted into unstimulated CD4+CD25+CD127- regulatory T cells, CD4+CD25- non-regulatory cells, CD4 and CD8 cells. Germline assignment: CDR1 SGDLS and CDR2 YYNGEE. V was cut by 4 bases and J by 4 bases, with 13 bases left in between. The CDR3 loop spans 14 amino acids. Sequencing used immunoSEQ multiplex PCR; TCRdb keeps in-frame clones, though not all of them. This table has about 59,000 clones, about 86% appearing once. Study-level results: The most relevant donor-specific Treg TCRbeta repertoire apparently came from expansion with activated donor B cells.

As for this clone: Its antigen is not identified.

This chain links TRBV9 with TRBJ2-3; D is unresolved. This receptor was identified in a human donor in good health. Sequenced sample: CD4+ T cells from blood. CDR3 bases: TGTGCCAGCAGCCCTTACCCACTTCCAGATACGCAGTATTTT. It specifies CASSPYPLPDTQYF.